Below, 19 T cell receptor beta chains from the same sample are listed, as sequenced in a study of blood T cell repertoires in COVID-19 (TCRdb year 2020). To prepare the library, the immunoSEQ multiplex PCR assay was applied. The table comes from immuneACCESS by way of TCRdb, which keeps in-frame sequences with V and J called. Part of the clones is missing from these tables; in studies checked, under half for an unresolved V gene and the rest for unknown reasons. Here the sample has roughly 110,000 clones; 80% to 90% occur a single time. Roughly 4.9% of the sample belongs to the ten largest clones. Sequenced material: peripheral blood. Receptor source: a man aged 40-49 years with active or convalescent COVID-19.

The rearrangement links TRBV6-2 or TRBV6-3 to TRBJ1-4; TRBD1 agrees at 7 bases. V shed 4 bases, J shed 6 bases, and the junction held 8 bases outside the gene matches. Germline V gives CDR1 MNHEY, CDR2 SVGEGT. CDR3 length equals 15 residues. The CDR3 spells CASSSRGQSHEKLFF. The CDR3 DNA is TGTGCCAGCAGTTCGCGGGGACAGTCTCATGAAAAACTGTTTTTT.

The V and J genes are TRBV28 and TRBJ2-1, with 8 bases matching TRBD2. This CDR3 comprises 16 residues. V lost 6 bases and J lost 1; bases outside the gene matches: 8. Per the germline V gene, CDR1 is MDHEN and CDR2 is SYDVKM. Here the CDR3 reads CASRGAGGRSYNEQFF. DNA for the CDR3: TGTGCCAGCAGGGGTGCGGGGGGAAGGTCCTACAATGAGCAGTTCTTC.

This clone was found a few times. CDR3 coding DNA: TGTGCCAGCAGCGCGGGACAGGGTTCCTACAATGAGCAGTTCTTC. Protein sequence: CASSAGQGSYNEQFF. The genes are TRBV5-4 and TRBJ2-1, with 9 bases identical to TRBD1. The germline V gene has CDR1 SGHNT and CDR2 YYREEE (reference sequence). This CDR3 is built from 15 residues. V dropped 4 bases and J dropped 1; count of bases not matched to a gene: 3.

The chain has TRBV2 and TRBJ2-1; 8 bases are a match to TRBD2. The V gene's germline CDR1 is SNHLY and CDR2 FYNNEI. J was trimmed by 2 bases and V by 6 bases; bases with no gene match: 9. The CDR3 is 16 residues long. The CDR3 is CASSLLSGSAYNEQFF. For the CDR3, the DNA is TGTGCCAGCAGCCTTCTAAGCGGGAGCGCCTACAATGAGCAGTTCTTC.

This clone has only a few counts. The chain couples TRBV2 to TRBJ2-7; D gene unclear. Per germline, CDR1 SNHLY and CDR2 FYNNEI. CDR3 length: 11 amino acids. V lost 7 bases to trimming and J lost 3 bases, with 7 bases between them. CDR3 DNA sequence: TGTGCCAGCAAAACCAGCTACGAGCAGTACTTC. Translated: CASKTSYEQYF.

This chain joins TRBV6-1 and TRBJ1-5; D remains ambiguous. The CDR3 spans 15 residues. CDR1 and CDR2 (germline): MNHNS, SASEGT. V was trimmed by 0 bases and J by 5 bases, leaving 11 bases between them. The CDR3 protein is CASSEAQQKHQPQHF. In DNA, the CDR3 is TGTGCCAGCAGTGAAGCGCAACAGAAGCATCAGCCCCAGCATTTT.

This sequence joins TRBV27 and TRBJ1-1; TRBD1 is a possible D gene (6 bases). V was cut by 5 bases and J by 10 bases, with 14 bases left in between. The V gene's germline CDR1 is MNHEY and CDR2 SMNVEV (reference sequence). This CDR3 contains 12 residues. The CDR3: CASSDSGTRAFF. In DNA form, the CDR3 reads TGTGCCAGCAGTGACTCCGGGACAAGAGCTTTCTTT.

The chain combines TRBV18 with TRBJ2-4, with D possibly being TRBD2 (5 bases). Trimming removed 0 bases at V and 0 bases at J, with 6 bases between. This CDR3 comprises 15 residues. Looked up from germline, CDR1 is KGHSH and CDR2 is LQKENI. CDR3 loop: CASSPPGVAKNIQYF. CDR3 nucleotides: TGTGCCAGCTCACCACCCGGGGTAGCCAAAAACATTCAGTACTTC.

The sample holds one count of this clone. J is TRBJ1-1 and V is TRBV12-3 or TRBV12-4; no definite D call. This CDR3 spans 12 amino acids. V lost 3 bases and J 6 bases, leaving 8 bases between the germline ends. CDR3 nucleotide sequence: TGTGCCAGCAGTTTGTGGCAGGCTGAAGCTTTCTTT. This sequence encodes CASSLWQAEAFF.

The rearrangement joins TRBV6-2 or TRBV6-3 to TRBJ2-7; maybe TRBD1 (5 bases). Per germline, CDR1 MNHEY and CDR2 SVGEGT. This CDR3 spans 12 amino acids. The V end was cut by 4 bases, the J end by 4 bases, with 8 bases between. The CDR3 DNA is TGTGCCAGCAGTTGGGGCCTTTACGAGCAGTACTTC. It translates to CASSWGLYEQYF.

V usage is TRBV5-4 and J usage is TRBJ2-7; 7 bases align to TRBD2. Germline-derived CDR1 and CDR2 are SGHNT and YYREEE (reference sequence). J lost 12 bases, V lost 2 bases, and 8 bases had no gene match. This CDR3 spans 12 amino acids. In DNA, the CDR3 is TGTGCCAGCAGCTTTGGGGAGGGGCAGCCGTACTTC. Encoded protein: CASSFGEGQPYF.

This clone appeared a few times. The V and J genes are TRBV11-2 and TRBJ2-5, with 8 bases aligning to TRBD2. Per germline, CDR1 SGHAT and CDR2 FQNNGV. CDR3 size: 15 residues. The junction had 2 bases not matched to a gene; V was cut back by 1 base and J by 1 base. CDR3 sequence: CASSLVAGRQETQYF. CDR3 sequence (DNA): TGTGCCAGCAGCTTAGTAGCGGGACGCCAAGAGACCCAGTACTTC. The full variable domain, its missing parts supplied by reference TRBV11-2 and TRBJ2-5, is EAGVAQSPRYKIIEKRQSVAFWCNPISGHATLYWYQQILGQGPKLLIQFQNNGVVDDSQLPKDRFSAERLKGVDSTLKIQPAKLEDSAVYLCASSLVAGRQETQYFGPGTRLLVL.

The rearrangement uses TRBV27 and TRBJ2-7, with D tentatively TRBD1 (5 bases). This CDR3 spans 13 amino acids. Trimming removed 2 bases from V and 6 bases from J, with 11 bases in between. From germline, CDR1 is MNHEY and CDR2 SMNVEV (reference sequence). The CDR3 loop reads CASSLRTPLEQYF. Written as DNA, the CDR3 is TGTGCCAGCAGTTTAAGGACACCCCTCGAGCAGTACTTC.

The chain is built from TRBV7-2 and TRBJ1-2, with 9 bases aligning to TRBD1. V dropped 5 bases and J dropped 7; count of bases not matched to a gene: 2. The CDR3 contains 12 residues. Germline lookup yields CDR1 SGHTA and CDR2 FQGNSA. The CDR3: CASSRDRAGYTF. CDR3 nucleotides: TGTGCCAGCAGCCGGGACAGGGCTGGCTACACCTTC.

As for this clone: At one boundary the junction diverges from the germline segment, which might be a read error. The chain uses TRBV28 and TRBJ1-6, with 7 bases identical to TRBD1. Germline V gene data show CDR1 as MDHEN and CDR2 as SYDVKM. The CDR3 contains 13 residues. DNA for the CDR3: TGTGCCATTAAGAGAGGGGGCCTCGAACCTTTTCTTTTT. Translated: CAIKRGGLEPFLF. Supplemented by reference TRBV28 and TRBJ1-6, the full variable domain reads DVKVTQSSRYLVKRTGEKVFLECVQDMDHENMFWYRQDPGLGLRLIYFSYDVKMKEKGDIPEGYSVSREKKERFSLILESASTNQTSMYLCAIKRGGLEPFLFGNGTRLTVT.

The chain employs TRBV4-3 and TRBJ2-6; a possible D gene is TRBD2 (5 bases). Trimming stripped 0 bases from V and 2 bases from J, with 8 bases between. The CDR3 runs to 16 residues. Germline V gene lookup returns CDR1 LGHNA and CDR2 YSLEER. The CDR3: CASSQEPGTGANVLTF. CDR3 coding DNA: TGCGCCAGCAGCCAAGAACCCGGGACTGGGGCCAACGTCCTGACTTTC.

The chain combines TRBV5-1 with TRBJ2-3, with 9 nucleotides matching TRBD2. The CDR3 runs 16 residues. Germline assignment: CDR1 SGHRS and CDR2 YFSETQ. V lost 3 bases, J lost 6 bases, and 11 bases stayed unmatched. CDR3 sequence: CASSSIGPSGKDTQYF. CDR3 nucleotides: TGCGCCAGCAGCTCTATCGGTCCTAGCGGGAAGGATACGCAGTATTTT. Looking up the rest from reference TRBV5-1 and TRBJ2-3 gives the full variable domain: KAGVTQTPRYLIKTRGQQVTLSCSPISGHRSVSWYQQTPGQGLQFLFEYFSETQRNKGNFPGRFSGRQFSNSRSEMNVSTLELGDSALYLCASSSIGPSGKDTQYFGPGTRLTVL.

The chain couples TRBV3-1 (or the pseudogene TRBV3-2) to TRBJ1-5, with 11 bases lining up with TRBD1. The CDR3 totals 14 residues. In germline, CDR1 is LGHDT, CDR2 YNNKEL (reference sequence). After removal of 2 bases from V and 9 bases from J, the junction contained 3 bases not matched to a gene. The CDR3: CASSQMGQGGPQHF. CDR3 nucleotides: TGTGCCAGCAGCCAAATGGGACAGGGGGGGCCCCAGCATTTT.

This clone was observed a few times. In DNA form, the CDR3 reads TGTGCCAGCAGCGTAGGCGGCATTTTCCCCTCTGGGGCCAACGTCCTGACTTTC. Its protein is CASSVGGIFPSGANVLTF. The chain has TRBV9 and TRBJ2-6; no definite D call. The CDR3 is 18 residues long. CDR1 is SGDLS and CDR2 is YYNGEE in the germline V gene. V shed 0 bases and J shed 0 bases, with 13 bases lying between them.